This T cell receptor (beta chain) was recorded in a study of OX40 agonist ivuxolimab in advanced cancers. The table came from immunoSEQ multiplex PCR; TCRdb's copy has only in-frame clones and leaves some out. Altogether around 80,000 clones are present, about four fifths being singletons, with the ten largest covering roughly 0.44%. Germline loops: CDR1 MNHNS, CDR2 SASEGT. The V end was cut by 8 bases, the J end by 1 base, with 9 bases between. The CDR3 has 13 residues. The sample consisted of CD4+ or CD8+ T cells sorted from blood, taken in a trial of the OX40 agonist ivuxolimab. The chain couples TRBV6-1 to TRBJ2-1; D gene ambiguous. The TCR comes from an adult with an advanced solid tumor such as melanoma, head and neck, liver or kidney cancer. The CDR3 bases are TGTGCCAGCGTCCCAGGTTCCTACAATGAGCAGTTCTTC. This codes for CASVPGSYNEQFF.